This entry describes one T cell receptor beta chain. This sample was taken from a study of blood T cells in healthy people across ages. The CDR3 loop spans 14 amino acids. V shed 4 bases, J shed 3 bases, and the junction held 6 bases outside the gene matches. Germline V CDR1 and CDR2: SGHRS, YFSETQ. A second PCR, run for roughly 7 to 11 cycles, used a sample-barcoded 5' primer plus a J-beta primer mix. TCRdb itself ran the 5' RACE reads through MiXCR, one entry per CDR3 protein. Of about 930,000 distinct CDR3 sequences in the sample, around 29% were seen once. Caucasian, healthy and from Russia, the donors were aged between 6 and 90. For every donor, a draw yielded roughly 9.3 milliliters of peripheral blood. The sample was also linked to a second study, of T cells of mothers and their children. Per that study: There were no persistent microchimeric T cell clones detected.

The sample was blood. The sequence was collected from a woman aged 40 to 50 in good health. This chain joins TRBV5-1 and TRBJ2-5, with 7 positions matching TRBD1. The CDR3 bases are TGCGCCAGCAGCGTGGGACAGCTGAAAGAGACCCAGTACTTC. Its translation: CASSVGQLKETQYF.